What follows is one TCR beta chain and its context. Its specificity is unknown. Template switching by 5'RACE with UMIs generated the TCR beta cDNA. No DNA is given; TCRdb re-called the 5' RACE reads and lists each CDR3 protein once. The listing records over 120,000 distinct CDR3 sequences. This record belongs to a study of T cells expressing NK-cell markers. Study results and limitations: These same clonotypes (in several donors) also led the CD3+CD56-NKG2C+ fraction. The study left the HCMV specificity of expanded NKG2C+ T cell clones unresolved.

CDR3 size: 14 residues. The chain carries TRBV12-3 or TRBV12-4 and TRBJ2-1; TCRdb reports TRBD1, a call that lacks DNA to check it against. The sequencing sample was made of blood T cells: a sorted CD56 or NKG2C T cell subset, CD4+ or CD8+ T cells, or bulk PBMC T cells (not recorded which). The TCR sequence derives from a man between 18 and 35 years old in good health. The CDR3 loop reads CASSSRDTYNEQFF.